A selection of T cell receptor beta chains follows, all from one sample in a study of T cell responses to AZD1222 COVID-19 vaccine. This table comes from immunoSEQ multiplex PCR, and its TCRdb copy is limited to in-frame clones, with some not included. Of roughly 80,000 clones in the sample, more than 80% were seen once. The input for sequencing was peripheral blood, taken on day 0 of AZD1222 vaccination. The receptor set was obtained from an adult in good health. CDR3s include the opening cysteine and the closing phenylalanine or tryptophan. The D gene is left open where the match is weak. Part of the rows lack a size; the others show once, few, many or a class for expanded clones.

v_call	d_call	cdr3_length	j_call	clone_size	cdr3_aa	cdr3_nt
TRBV7-3	-	15	TRBJ2-1	-	CASSLDQATYNEQFF	TGTGCCAGCAGCTTAGATCAAGCGACGTACAATGAGCAGTTCTTC
TRBV19	-	14	TRBJ1-4	-	CASSHYGEGEKLFF	TGTGCCAGTTCACACTACGGGGAAGGTGAAAAACTGTTTTTT
TRBV11-3	-	18	TRBJ2-1	-	CASSFLGGPSGPYNEQFF	TGTGCCAGCAGCTTTTTGGGGGGACCTTCGGGGCCGTACAATGAGCAGTTCTTC
TRBV7-6	TRBD1	16	TRBJ2-2	-	CASSPQGGWDTGELFF	TGTGCCAGCAGCCCACAAGGGGGCTGGGACACCGGGGAGCTGTTTTTT
TRBV4-1	-	16	TRBJ2-5	-	CASSQNLLTAQETQYF	TGCGCCAGCAGCCAAAACCTCCTGACAGCCCAAGAGACCCAGTACTTC
TRBV12-3/TRBV12-4	-	12	TRBJ1-5	-	CASGYSNQPQHF	TGTGCCAGCGGGTATAGCAATCAGCCCCAGCATTTT
TRBV4-3	-	15	TRBJ1-5	-	CASSQDWEPNQPQHF	TGCGCCAGCAGCCAAGATTGGGAGCCCAATCAGCCCCAGCATTTT
TRBV19	TRBD1	17	TRBJ1-5	-	CASRSDRDLGSNQPQHF	TGTGCCAGTAGATCGGACAGGGACCTTGGTAGCAATCAGCCCCAGCATTTT
TRBV30	-	13	TRBJ1-1	-	CAWSVTGYTEAFF	TGTGCCTGGAGCGTAACAGGGTACACTGAAGCTTTCTTT
TRBV9	-	14	TRBJ2-1	-	CASSVVGRDNEQFF	TGTGCCAGCAGCGTAGTCGGCAGAGACAATGAGCAGTTCTTC
TRBV6-5	-	13	TRBJ2-3	-	CASRIWGTDTQYF	TGTGCCAGCAGGATATGGGGTACAGATACGCAGTATTTT
TRBV4-1	-	14	TRBJ1-5	-	CASSHEYSNQPQHF	TGCGCCAGCAGCCACGAGTATAGCAATCAGCCCCAGCATTTT
TRBV18	-	14	TRBJ1-6	-	CASSPETMNSPLHF	TGTGCCAGCTCACCAGAGACTATGAATTCACCCCTCCACTTT
TRBV11-2	-	14	TRBJ2-2	-	CASSFARNTGELFF	TGTGCCAGCAGCTTCGCGAGGAACACCGGGGAGCTGTTTTTT
TRBV5-1	-	14	TRBJ1-2	-	CASSLEGRNYGYTF	TGCGCCAGCAGCTTGGAGGGGAGGAACTATGGCTACACCTTC
TRBV9	TRBD2	17	TRBJ2-5	-	CASSAQRTSGGPETQYF	TGTGCCAGCAGCGCTCAGAGGACTAGCGGGGGGCCGGAGACCCAGTACTTC
TRBV9	-	16	TRBJ1-3	-	CASSSRLIGSGNTIYF	TGTGCCAGCAGCTCACGCCTCATAGGGTCCGGAAACACCATATATTTT
TRBV7-9	-	17	TRBJ1-2	-	CASGSWGVQRLGYGYTF	TGTGCCAGCGGATCCTGGGGGGTTCAGCGCCTTGGCTATGGCTACACCTTC
TRBV6-5	-	10	TRBJ1-4	-	CASMDEKLFF	TGTGCCAGCATGGACGAAAAACTGTTTTTT
TRBV3-1/TRBV3-2	-	14	TRBJ2-3	-	CASSLPSSGDTQYF	TGTGCCAGCAGCCTCCCTAGCTCGGGGGATACGCAGTATTTT
TRBV5-4	-	12	TRBJ1-2	-	CASSFGSGGYTF	TGTGCCAGCAGCTTTGGGTCGGGGGGCTACACCTTC
TRBV7-2	-	14	TRBJ1-2	-	CASSLVGSLGGYTF	TGTGCCAGCAGCTTAGTTGGCAGCCTAGGAGGCTACACCTTC
TRBV6-4	TRBD1	15	TRBJ1-1	once	CASRGQGVGNTEAFF	TGTGCCAGCAGAGGACAGGGGGTGGGGAACACTGAAGCTTTCTTT
TRBV5-1	-	16	TRBJ2-3	once	CASRARDGRVTDTQYF	TGCGCCAGCAGGGCCCGGGACGGTAGGGTAACAGATACGCAGTATTTT
TRBV2	TRBD1	15	TRBJ2-1	-	CASRPGQGLYNEQFF	TGTGCCAGCAGGCCGGGACAGGGGCTATACAATGAGCAGTTCTTC
TRBV5-6	TRBD1	18	TRBJ1-2	-	CASSGDRHHNPANYGYTF	TGTGCCAGCAGCGGGGACAGGCATCATAATCCTGCTAACTATGGCTACACCTTC
TRBV20-1	-	11	TRBJ1-2	-	CSAPDSPFSRF	TGCAGTGCCCCGGACAGCCCTTTTTCGCGCTTC
TRBV19	-	14	TRBJ1-3	-	CATSGLDSGNTIYF	TGTGCCACCTCGGGTTTAGACTCTGGAAACACCATATATTTT
TRBV19	-	18	TRBJ1-5	-	CASSTWDFGYDSNQPQHF	TGTGCCAGTAGTACGTGGGACTTTGGTTACGATAGCAATCAGCCCCAGCATTTT
TRBV18	TRBD1	16	TRBJ2-3	-	CASSRNPGQGTDTQYF	TGTGCCAGCTCACGGAACCCGGGACAGGGCACAGATACGCAGTATTTT
TRBV7-9	-	16	TRBJ1-2	-	CASTPRVGESTYGYTF	TGTGCCAGCACCCCTAGGGTCGGGGAGTCGACCTATGGCTACACCTTC
TRBV11-2	-	13	TRBJ1-1	-	CASSVNMNTEAFF	TGTGCCAGCAGCGTAAATATGAACACTGAAGCTTTCTTT
TRBV28	-	12	TRBJ1-1	-	CATGRGLTEAFF	TGTGCCACCGGACGGGGTCTTACTGAAGCTTTCTTT
TRBV2	TRBD2	18	TRBJ2-1	-	CASRGITSGGFLDNEQFF	TGTGCCAGCAGAGGGATAACTAGCGGGGGTTTCTTGGACAATGAGCAGTTCTTC
TRBV19	-	15	TRBJ1-5	-	CATTAGAYSNQPQHF	TGTGCAACCACGGCCGGGGCCTATAGCAATCAGCCCCAGCATTTT
TRBV5-1	-	13	TRBJ2-6	-	CASSFLGANVLTF	TGCGCCAGCAGCTTTCTTGGGGCCAACGTCCTGACTTTC
TRBV18	-	15	TRBJ1-5	-	CASSPHSGPNQPQHF	TGTGCCAGCTCACCCCACAGCGGACCCAATCAGCCCCAGCATTTT
TRBV5-1	-	14	TRBJ1-1	-	CASKDRNMNTEAFF	TGCGCCAGCAAAGACAGGAACATGAACACTGAAGCTTTCTTT
TRBV10-3	-	16	TRBJ2-1	-	CAISGGGVSSYNEQFF	TGTGCCATCAGTGGAGGCGGGGTTAGCTCCTACAATGAGCAGTTCTTC
TRBV2	-	13	TRBJ2-7	few	CASSEWGRNEQYF	TGTGCCAGCAGTGAATGGGGTCGAAACGAGCAGTACTTC
TRBV27	TRBD2	17	TRBJ2-3	-	CASSLRSGGGSTDTQYF	TGTGCCAGCAGTTTAAGGAGCGGCGGGGGGAGCACAGATACGCAGTATTTT
TRBV30	-	11	TRBJ1-1	-	CAWSYNTEAFF	TGTGCCTGGAGTTATAACACTGAAGCTTTCTTT
TRBV4-1	-	15	TRBJ2-5	medium-sized	CASSRDMGPQETQYF	TGCGCCAGCAGCCGAGACATGGGACCCCAAGAGACCCAGTACTTC
TRBV7-9	-	13	TRBJ1-4	-	CASSGGTNEKLFF	TGTGCCAGCAGCGGGGGCACTAATGAAAAACTGTTTTTT
TRBV10-3	-	14	TRBJ1-1	-	CAISSLQAGTEAFF	TGTGCCATCAGCTCGTTACAGGCTGGTACTGAAGCTTTCTTT
TRBV16	-	14	TRBJ1-2	-	CASSHRSHQGGYTF	TGTGCCAGCAGCCACAGATCACACCAGGGGGGCTACACCTTC
TRBV6-5	-	13	TRBJ1-1	-	CASPDRSNTEAFF	TGTGCCAGCCCTGACAGGTCCAACACTGAAGCTTTCTTT
TRBV5-1	-	15	TRBJ1-6	-	CASRDGTSHNSPLHF	TGCGCCAGCAGAGACGGGACAAGTCATAATTCACCCCTCCACTTT
TRBV30	-	12	TRBJ2-3	-	CAWERGTDTQYF	TGTGCCTGGGAGCGGGGCACAGATACGCAGTATTTT
TRBV5-1	-	14	TRBJ1-2	-	CASSSSDGNYGYTF	TGCGCCAGCAGCTCTTCCGACGGGAACTATGGCTACACCTTC
TRBV29-1	-	12	TRBJ1-2	-	CSVLGDNYGYTF	TGCAGCGTTCTAGGGGACAACTATGGCTACACCTTC
TRBV7-8	TRBD1	16	TRBJ1-1	-	CASSLGPDRLNTEAFF	TGTGCCAGCAGCTTAGGCCCGGACAGGCTGAACACTGAAGCTTTCTTT
TRBV19	TRBD1	15	TRBJ2-6	-	CASRGTGPWANVLTF	TGTGCCAGTAGAGGGACAGGGCCCTGGGCCAACGTCCTGACTTTC
TRBV2	-	13	TRBJ1-5	-	CASSRGKDQPQHF	TGTGCCAGCAGCAGGGGTAAAGATCAGCCCCAGCATTTT
TRBV5-1	-	16	TRBJ2-3	-	CASSKRQKSSTDTQYF	TGCGCCAGCAGCAAGAGACAAAAGTCTAGCACAGATACGCAGTATTTT
TRBV3-1/TRBV3-2	-	12	TRBJ1-4	-	CASSQAVGKLFF	TGTGCCAGCAGCCAAGCGGTAGGAAAACTGTTTTTT
TRBV6-6	-	15	TRBJ2-1	-	CASSYGGPTNNEQFF	TGTGCCAGCAGTTATGGTGGGCCGACAAACAATGAGCAGTTCTTC